This TCR beta chain was recorded in a study of cytomegalovirus exposure and HLA in healthy donors. Both 60 Vbeta primers and 13 Jbeta primers went into the PCR. Clones were read by immunoSEQ multiplex PCR, and TCRdb kept only the in-frame ones, dropping some. The specimen's table records 50,000 or so clones. Germline CDR1 is SGHAT and CDR2 is FQNNGV. The CDR3 has 15 residues. With 4 bases clipped from V and 5 bases from J, the junction kept 9 bases outside the gene matches. The rearrangement links TRBV11-2 to TRBJ2-5; 8 nucleotides match TRBD2. This TCR came from a woman aged 60-70 years in good health and CMV-seropositive. The source material was PBMCs. In DNA form, the CDR3 reads TGTGCCAGCAGCTCCCAACGGGGGGGTGGGGAGACCCAGTACTTC. The encoded protein is CASSSQRGGGETQYF.